These 6 T cell receptor beta chains came from one sample sequenced in a study of T cells in Graves' hyperthyroidism and ophthalmopathy. From RNA transcripts, TCR beta CDR3 regions were amplified. When the TCR CDR3 underwent first-round RT-PCR, the HTBI primer set was used. TCRdb reprocessed the multiplex PCR reads with MiXCR, giving one entry per CDR3 protein. The sample has about 92,000 distinct CDR3 sequences, 51% seen once. The sequencing sample was made of blood. The receptors stem from a woman aged 40 to 49 with Graves' hyperthyroidism.

This sequence joins TRBV20-1 and TRBJ2-3; 7 bases are shared with TRBD2. Germline CDR1 and CDR2: DFQATT and SNEGSKA (reference sequence). The ends lost 5 bases at V and 6 bases at J; junction bases unmatched: 14. This CDR3 contains 15 residues. The CDR3 loop reads CSALPSGTAGDTQYF. Written as DNA, the CDR3 is TGCAGTGCTCTCCCGAGCGGGACGGCTGGGGATACGCAGTATTTT.

This clonotype has a count of ten or more. CDR3 nucleotides: TGCGCCAGCAGCCAAGAGGTGGGACAGAACTATGGCTACACCTTC. Amino acids: CASSQEVGQNYGYTF. V and J are TRBV4-3 and TRBJ1-2; TRBD1 matches 7 bases. This CDR3 comprises 15 residues. Germline CDR1 LGHNA, CDR2 YSLEER. Trimming cost V 0 bases and J 2 bases; bases outside gene matches: 3.

Note on this clonotype: This may come from a read error, since a much larger clone is one base off. The rearrangement joins TRBV5-1 to TRBJ2-7, with D unresolved. Germline values: CDR1 SGHRS, CDR2 YFSETQ. The CDR3 is made up of 12 amino acids. The CDR3 DNA is TGCGCCAGCAGCTTGGGCGCCTACGGGCAGTACTTC. The encoded protein is CASSLGAYGQYF.

This clonotype ranks as large. The chain carries TRBV29-1 and TRBJ1-1; tentatively, D is TRBD1 (5 bases). Germline CDR1 reads SQVTM; CDR2 reads ANQGSEA. The V end was cut by 8 bases, the J end by 8 bases, with 18 bases between. The CDR3 runs to 12 residues. CDR3 region: CSSVGAAGEAFF. The CDR3 nucleotides read TGCAGCTCCGTAGGGGCCGCTGGGGAAGCTTTCTTT.

This clonotype was detected a few times. CDR3 residues: CASSLGGRGTDTQYF. The CDR3 region has the DNA TGCGCCAGCAGCTTAGGCGGGAGGGGCACAGATACGCAGTATTTT. The chain has TRBV5-1 and TRBJ2-3; 9 nucleotides agree with TRBD2. The length of the CDR3 is 15 residues. J lost 1 base, V lost 2 bases, and 2 bases had no gene match. The V gene's germline CDR1 is SGHRS and CDR2 YFSETQ.

This rearrangement joins TRBV29-1 to TRBJ1-2, with D possibly TRBD1 on 6 matching bases. The length of the CDR3 is 12 residues. Trimming cost V 4 bases and J 2 bases, with 8 bases left between them. The germline V gene has CDR1 SQVTM and CDR2 ANQGSEA. The DNA for the CDR3 is TGCAGCGTTGTAACAGGGAACTATGGCTACACCTTC. Protein: CSVVTGNYGYTF.